This T cell receptor beta chain was sequenced for a study of CD8 T cells in Susac syndrome. Study-wide results and limits: The study's TCR sequencing and HLA analysis covered a relatively small number of individuals, and the study acknowledged this.

With random hexamers, roughly 0.45 to 1 ug RNA was reverse transcribed. Amplification of TCR beta CDR3 across 54 Vbeta and 13 Jbeta was performed with immunoSEQ multiplex PCR. MiXCR was run by TCRdb on the immunoSEQ multiplex PCR reads, yielding one entry per CDR3 protein. This sample carries around 190,000 distinct CDR3 sequences, roughly 95% of them seen once, and the ten largest clones take about 0.15%. CDR1 SEHNR and CDR2 FQNEAQ come from the germline V gene (reference sequence). The CDR3 is made up of 11 amino acids. The V end lost 1 base, the J end lost 6 bases, and 3 bases lay between the germline ends. As regards this clonotype: Its antigen is undetermined.

Sequencing of TCR beta drew on CD8+ and CD4+ T cells from blood. TEMRA cells were FACS-enriched, with CD8+ and CD4+ T cells isolated negatively. V gene TRBV7-9 combines with J gene TRBJ1-2; D not resolved. The sequencing input was CD8+ T cells from PBMCs. The clonotype originates from a human donor with multiple sclerosis. The CDR3 here is CASSLGDGYTF. CDR3 DNA sequence: TGTGCCAGCAGCTTAGGGGATGGCTACACCTTC.